This TCR beta chain was sequenced for a study of OX40 agonist ivuxolimab in advanced cancers. Background on the study: Ivuxolimab is an agonistic anti-OX40 (CD134) antibody, and patients were treated with it. Cohort: 75% to 90% men, mean age approximately 60, aged about 20 to 90.

Using immunoSEQ multiplex PCR, the repertoire was profiled, and TCRdb retains in-frame clones only, with some absent. This table holds some 51,000 clones, around 82% found once. The CDR3 is made up of 18 amino acids. The germline CDR1 and CDR2 sequences are SGHKS and YYEKEE (reference sequence). J lost 0 bases, V lost 4 bases, and 12 bases had no gene match. Points from the study as a whole: Researchers did not determine the expanded peripheral T cells' antigen specificity.

As for this clone: Its antigen is still unknown.

This TCR derives from an adult with an advanced solid tumor such as melanoma, head and neck, liver or kidney cancer. This chain links TRBV5-5 with TRBJ2-1, with 8 bases fitting TRBD2. The material was CD4+ or CD8+ T cells sorted from blood, obtained in a trial of the OX40 agonist ivuxolimab. The CDR3 bases are TGTGCCAGCAGCCCCGAGTTAGCGGGATCAACCTCCTACAATGAGCAGTTCTTC. Protein product: CASSPELAGSTSYNEQFF.